This TCR beta chain was captured by sequencing in a study of cytomegalovirus exposure and HLA in healthy donors. Of note for this clone: Its antigen is as yet unknown. The junction does not match germline at one end; this may be a read error. Different DNA sequences within this sample yield the same CDR3.

The donors, nominally healthy at sampling, likely had unrecorded immune exposures. The PCR contained 60 Vbeta and 13 Jbeta primers. The data were produced by immunoSEQ multiplex PCR, yet TCRdb's version contains in-frame clones alone and is incomplete. The table has approximately 110,000 clones, roughly four fifths seen once. Study results and limitations: The authors confirmed in vitro that a few CMV-associated chains were specific for CMV antigens.

Germline values: CDR1 MNHEY, CDR2 SMNVEV (reference sequence). This CDR3 has 13 amino acids. The TCR comes from a young man in good health and CMV-seropositive. The chain has TRBV27 and TRBJ2-7; a possible D gene is TRBD2 (5 bases). The specimen was PBMCs. CDR3 sequence (DNA): TGTGCCAGCAGGGCCGGAGGCTCCTTCGAGCAGTACTTC. Translating gives CASRAGGSFEQYF.